The subject of this entry is one TCR beta chain. Method: immunoSEQ multiplex PCR; TCRdb's copy keeps in-frame clones and lacks some. In the table there are under 110,000 clones, about 90% of which are singletons. This entry belongs to a study of T cell changes during pregnancy in multiple sclerosis. The CDR3 consists of 14 residues. CDR1 and CDR2 from the germline V gene are SGDLS and YYNGEE. V lost 1 base to trimming and J lost 4 bases, with 11 bases between them. The TCR comes from a female donor with multiple sclerosis, enrolled in a pregnancy study. The V call is TRBV9, the J call TRBJ1-2; no clear D gene. This specimen was peripheral blood, taken after pregnancy. CDR3 residues: CASSVSQSFYGYTF. The DNA for the CDR3 is TGTGCCAGCAGCGTATCTCAGTCTTTCTATGGCTACACCTTC.